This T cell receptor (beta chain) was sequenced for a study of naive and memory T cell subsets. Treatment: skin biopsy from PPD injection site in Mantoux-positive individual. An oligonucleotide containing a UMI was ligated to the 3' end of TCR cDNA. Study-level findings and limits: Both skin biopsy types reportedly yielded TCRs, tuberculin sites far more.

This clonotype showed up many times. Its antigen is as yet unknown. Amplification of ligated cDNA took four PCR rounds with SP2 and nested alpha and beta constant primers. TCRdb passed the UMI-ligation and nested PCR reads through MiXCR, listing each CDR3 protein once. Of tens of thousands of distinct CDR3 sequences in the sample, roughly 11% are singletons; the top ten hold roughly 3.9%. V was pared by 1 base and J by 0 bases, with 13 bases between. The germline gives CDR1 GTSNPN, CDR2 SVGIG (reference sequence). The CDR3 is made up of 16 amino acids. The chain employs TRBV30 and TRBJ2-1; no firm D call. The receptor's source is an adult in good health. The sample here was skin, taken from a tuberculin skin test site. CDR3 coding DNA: TGTGCCTGGAGTGCAGGCTGGGCCAACTCCTACAATGAGCAGTTCTTC. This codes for CAWSAGWANSYNEQFF. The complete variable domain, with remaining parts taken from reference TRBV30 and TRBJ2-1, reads SQTIHQWPATLVQPVGSPLSLECTVEGTSNPNLYWYRQAAGRGLQLLFYSVGIGQISSEVPQNLSASRPQDRQFILSSKKLLLSDSGFYLCAWSAGWANSYNEQFFGPGTRLTVL.